This T cell receptor beta chain was captured in a study of response to subunit inactivated influenza vaccine. Comments on this clonotype: Its antigen is unidentified.

MiXCR, applied by TCRdb to the RT-PCR reads, yields one record per CDR3 protein. The sample contains hundreds of thousands of distinct CDR3 sequences, 6.5% to 8% of which appear only once. Trimming took 4 bases from V and 6 from J, leaving 16 bases between them. From germline, CDR1 is SGHVS and CDR2 FNYEAQ. The CDR3 spans 14 residues. Study outcomes and limitations: Authors suggested each seasonal flu vaccination may recruit only limited numbers of new T cells.

The V call is TRBV7-6, the J call TRBJ2-7; no clear D. The material was PBMCs from blood, obtained about 24 months after vaccination. This receptor was taken from a man in his fifties or sixties who received an inactivated influenza vaccine. CDR3 in DNA: TGTGCCAGCAGCTGGTATAAGGAAGCCTCCGAGCAGTACTTC. It translates to CASSWYKEASEQYF.